The 22 T cell receptor beta chains presented below share a single source sample, sequenced in a study of blood T cell repertoires in COVID-19. Sequencing was performed with immunoSEQ multiplex PCR; in TCRdb, only in-frame clones are kept and a portion is missing. This table holds 250,000 to 350,000 clones, around 90% found once. Sequencing was carried out using peripheral blood. The receptors originated from a woman aged 45-60 years who had recovered from COVID-19.

A single count supports this clone. The rearrangement links TRBV7-2 to TRBJ2-7, with D possibly being TRBD1 (5 bases). V gave up 3 bases and J gave up 4 bases, with 13 bases separating them. CDR1 SGHTA and CDR2 FQGNSA come from the germline V gene. This CDR3 is built from 14 residues. The chain's CDR3 is CASSFRQGMYEQYF. CDR3 nucleotide sequence: TGTGCCAGCAGCTTTCGTCAGGGTATGTACGAGCAGTACTTC.

This chain links TRBV2 with TRBJ2-7; tentatively, D is TRBD1 (6 bases). This CDR3 is 16 amino acids long. Germline assignment: CDR1 SNHLY and CDR2 FYNNEI. V lost 1 base to trimming and J lost 1 base, with 14 bases between them. The CDR3 reads CASSEEPGQLSYEQYF. DNA for the CDR3: TGTGCCAGCAGTGAAGAACCCGGACAGCTTTCCTACGAGCAGTACTTC. Full variable domain (remainder filled in from reference TRBV2 and TRBJ2-7): EPEVTQTPSHQVTQMGQEVILRCVPISNHLYFYWYRQILGQKVEFLVSFYNNEISEKSEIFDDQFSVERPDGSNFTLKIRSTKLEDSAMYFCASSEEPGQLSYEQYFGPGTRLTVT.

The chain links TRBV5-1 to TRBJ2-1, with 13 positions matching TRBD2. CDR1 SGHRS and CDR2 YFSETQ come from the germline V gene. The CDR3 covers 15 residues. V trimming: 4 bases; J trimming: 6 bases; junction bases outside the gene matches: 4. The CDR3 nucleotides read TGCGCCAGCAGCACGGGACTAGCGGGATTCAATGAGCAGTTCTTC. Translated, it gives CASSTGLAGFNEQFF.

As to this clone: This same CDR3 is encoded by further DNA sequences in the sample. The chain uses TRBV28 and TRBJ1-2, with 7 bases fitting TRBD1. This CDR3 contains 12 residues. Germline CDR1 MDHEN, CDR2 SYDVKM. V gave up 6 bases and J gave up 4 bases; unmatched junction bases: 2. The CDR3 nucleotides read TGTGCCAGCAGCGGGACAGTCTATGGCTACACCTTC. It codes for CASSGTVYGYTF.

This clone was seen only once. The chain uses TRBV30 and TRBJ2-3, with 13 bases lining up with TRBD2. In germline, CDR1 is GTSNPN, CDR2 SVGIG (reference sequence). V gave up 1 base and J gave up 2 bases; unmatched junction bases: 3. The CDR3 runs 16 residues. CDR3 amino acids: CAWSEGLAGFTDTQYF. The CDR3 DNA sequence: TGTGCCTGGAGTGAGGGACTAGCGGGGTTCACAGATACGCAGTATTTT.

In regard to this clone: In the same sample, other DNA sequences code for this CDR3. The chain has TRBV5-1 and TRBJ1-1; D remains ambiguous. The germline V and J ends were trimmed by 0 bases and 1 base, with 7 bases remaining between them. The CDR3 loop spans 14 amino acids. Germline CDR1 SGHRS, CDR2 YFSETQ. The CDR3 nucleotides are TGCGCCAGCAGCTTGGATCTCAGGAACACTGAAGCTTTCTTT. Translated, it gives CASSLDLRNTEAFF.

The chain links TRBV28 to TRBJ1-2, with no clear D. Trimming took 5 bases from V and 8 from J, leaving 9 bases between them. Germline values: CDR1 MDHEN, CDR2 SYDVKM. The CDR3 runs 11 residues. DNA for the CDR3: TGTGCCAGCAGTCCATCTCGGGGCTACACCTTC. It yields the protein CASSPSRGYTF.

This chain uses TRBV6-5 with TRBJ1-1, with 7 bases fitting TRBD1. Per the germline V gene, CDR1 is MNHEY and CDR2 is SVGAGI. The CDR3 is 14 amino acids. V was pared by 7 bases and J by 6 bases, with 11 bases of the junction left unmatched. CDR3 DNA: TGTGCCAGCATTAAGACAGGGCCCAGCGCTGAAGCTTTCTTT. Translation gives CASIKTGPSAEAFF.

This chain uses TRBV29-1 with TRBJ2-7; 8 bases are shared with TRBD1. J lost 1 base, V lost 5 bases, and 7 bases had no gene match. Per germline, CDR1 SQVTM and CDR2 ANQGSEA. CDR3 length equals 14 residues. CDR3 sequence (DNA): TGCAGCGTTCTACAGGGGGTTACGTCCTACGAGCAGTACTTC. Translating it yields CSVLQGVTSYEQYF.

The chain employs TRBV5-6 and TRBJ1-2, with 8 bases fitting TRBD1. Germline lookup yields CDR1 SGHDT and CDR2 YYEEEE. Unmatched junction bases numbered 5, after V lost 4 bases and J lost 3 bases. There are 14 residues in the CDR3. CDR3 protein: CASSARDRYYGYTF. CDR3 sequence (DNA): TGTGCCAGCAGCGCACGGGACAGGTACTATGGCTACACCTTC.

The chain couples TRBV19 to TRBJ1-1; 12 bases are a match to TRBD1. Germline-derived CDR1 and CDR2 are LNHDA and SQIVND (reference sequence). V shed 2 bases, J shed 6 bases, and the junction held 10 bases outside the gene matches. The length of the CDR3 is 17 residues. CDR3 nucleotides: TGTGCCAGTAGTATACGGGGACAGGGGGCCCCGAGGGCTGAAGCTTTCTTT. Protein product: CASSIRGQGAPRAEAFF.

This clone was detected once. The chain recombines TRBV15 with TRBJ2-3; 7 bases map to TRBD1. V was pared by 2 bases and J by 4 bases, with 3 bases of the junction left unmatched. The CDR3 totals 14 residues. Germline loops: CDR1 LNHNV, CDR2 YYDKDF (reference sequence). DNA of the CDR3: TGTGCCACCAGCAGACCTGACAGGGCAGATACGCAGTATTTT. It is translated as CATSRPDRADTQYF.

Here the CDR3 DNA reads TGTGCCAGCAGTTACTCAGGGGAGGCGGGGACTCAGCCCCAGCATTTT. It encodes CASSYSGEAGTQPQHF. The chain employs TRBV6-5 and TRBJ1-5; D perhaps matches TRBD1 (5 bases). Trimming cost V 0 bases and J 6 bases, with 15 bases left between them. This CDR3 spans 16 amino acids. Germline-derived CDR1 and CDR2 are MNHEY and SVGAGI.

The gene calls are TRBV4-3 and TRBJ1-5, with 8 bases lining up with TRBD1. The V gene end was trimmed by 2 bases and the J gene end by 4 bases; junction bases not matched to a gene: 7. Germline CDR1 reads LGHNA; CDR2 reads YSLEER. The CDR3 extends over 16 amino acids. The CDR3 nucleotides read TGCGCCAGCAGCCAATCCGCCGGGACAGGTAATCAGCCCCAGCATTTT. Protein: CASSQSAGTGNQPQHF.

In its sample, this clone was seen once. The rearrangement joins TRBV7-2 to TRBJ2-7; 9 bases agree with TRBD2. CDR3 length: 16 amino acids. With 5 bases clipped from V and 2 bases from J, the junction kept 10 bases outside the gene matches. Germline CDR1 SGHTA, CDR2 FQGNSA. CDR3 sequence: CASSLRRGRGTYEQYF. CDR3 bases: TGTGCCAGCAGCCTGAGGCGCGGGAGGGGCACCTACGAGCAGTACTTC.

J is TRBJ2-7 and V is TRBV5-1; 10 bases are shared with TRBD1. The trim removed 5 bases at V and 4 bases at J, leaving 6 bases unmatched. This CDR3 is built from 14 residues. Germline CDR1 reads SGHRS; CDR2 reads YFSETQ. CDR3 residues: CASRPGQGPYEQYF. The CDR3 DNA follows: TGCGCCAGCAGGCCGGGACAGGGGCCGTACGAGCAGTACTTC.

The chain recombines TRBV25-1 with TRBJ1-6, with 7 bases fitting TRBD1. The J segment lost 7 bases and the V segment lost 2 bases, leaving 5 bases of the junction unmatched. CDR1 is MGHDK, CDR2 SYGVNS, per germline. The CDR3 contains 15 residues. CDR3 in amino acids: CASSEASGQNSPLHF. CDR3 in DNA: TGTGCCAGCAGTGAAGCCTCGGGACAGAATTCACCCCTCCACTTT.

As for this clone: Other DNA sequences in this specimen translate into the identical CDR3. V is TRBV9 and J is TRBJ2-7, with 8 bases fitting TRBD1. Trimming took 0 bases from V and 2 from J; bases not matched to a gene: 4. The CDR3 totals 15 residues. CDR1 is SGDLS, CDR2 YYNGEE, per germline. The CDR3 loop reads CASSVETGGAYEQYF. As DNA, the CDR3 is TGTGCCAGCAGCGTAGAAACAGGGGGAGCCTACGAGCAGTACTTC.

This clone is a singleton in its sample. This chain joins TRBV10-3 and TRBJ1-2; tentatively, D is TRBD1 (5 bases). Germline V CDR1 and CDR2: ENHRY, SYGVKD. This CDR3 has 15 residues. Trimming took off 7 bases at V and 2 bases at J, with 17 bases between the two ends. The CDR3 protein is CAITPRGEVNYGYTF. The CDR3, as DNA: TGTGCCATCACCCCGCGGGGGGAGGTAAACTATGGCTACACCTTC.

The chain joins TRBV19 to TRBJ1-2; D gene unclear. Germline V gene data show CDR1 as LNHDA and CDR2 as SQIVND (reference sequence). Trimming removed 1 base from V and 5 bases from J, with 8 bases in between. This CDR3 is 13 amino acids long. CDR3 DNA: TGTGCCAGTAGTATAGGGTCCGGGTATGGCTACACCTTC. Amino acids: CASSIGSGYGYTF.

In the case of this clone: This specimen includes other DNA sequences encoding the same CDR3. The J gene is TRBJ1-1, the V gene TRBV5-1, with a tentative D call TRBD1 (6 bases). CDR1 is SGHRS and CDR2 is YFSETQ in the germline V gene. The CDR3 is 13 residues long. Deletions cut 3 bases from V and 1 base from J, with 7 bases between. The CDR3 DNA reads TGCGCCAGCAGCTCCAGGGGGAACACTGAAGCTTTCTTT. It translates to CASSSRGNTEAFF.

V is TRBV5-1 and J is TRBJ1-2; TRBD1 aligns across 8 bases. Germline CDR1 is SGHRS and CDR2 is YFSETQ. The CDR3 extends over 15 amino acids. V lost 4 bases and J lost 7; bases outside the gene matches: 12. The CDR3 region has the DNA TGCGCCAGCAGCGTCCTGGCAGGGGGCGACGGTGGCTACACCTTC. Residues: CASSVLAGGDGGYTF.